A single sample is the source of the 14 T cell receptor beta chains below, sequenced in a study of molecular identifiers for immune sequencing clone quantification. MiXCR, applied by TCRdb to the PCR reads, yields one record per CDR3 protein. The table includes approximately 90,000 distinct CDR3 sequences, 21% detected once. Sequences were obtained from naive CD8+ T cells from blood, with Jurkat cell RNA spiked in. The subset is: FACS-sorted CD8+CD4-CCR7+CD45RA+ naive T cells. The receptors here all came from a human donor in good health. Some libraries in this study had Jurkat cell RNA spiked in.

This clonotype was seen many times. This chain connects TRBV15 to TRBJ1-4; D is unclear. The CDR3 runs to 13 residues. The germline V gene has CDR1 LNHNV and CDR2 YYDKDF (reference sequence). With 4 bases removed from V and 8 bases from J, the gap between germline ends came to 11 bases. The CDR3 DNA reads TGTGCCACCAGCATGTCCGCGGGGGAAAAACTGTTTTTT. Amino acid sequence: CATSMSAGEKLFF. The full variable domain, its missing parts supplied by reference TRBV15 and TRBJ1-4, is DAMVIQNPRYQVTQFGKPVTLSCSQTLNHNVMYWYQQKSSQAPKLLFHYYDKDFNNEADTPDNFQSRRPNTSFCFLDIRSPGLGDTAMYLCATSMSAGEKLFFGSGTQLSVL.

The rearrangement joins TRBV7-6 to TRBJ2-7; D is possibly TRBD2 (5 bases). The CDR3 spans 16 residues. Germline CDR1 SGHVS, CDR2 FNYEAQ. Between the trimmed V and J ends, which lost 5 bases and 4 bases, there was a span of 21 bases. Here the CDR3 reads CASSPRLGMLKYEQYF. The CDR3 nucleotides read TGTGCCAGCAGCCCCAGACTCGGGATGTTGAAGTACGAGCAGTACTTC.

The CDR3 coding sequence is TGCGCCAGCAGCCAAGGGGACAGCAACCGGGAGCAGTACTTC. It specifies CASSQGDSNREQYF. This chain connects TRBV4-1 to TRBJ2-7; 7 bases are a match to TRBD1. This CDR3 has 14 amino acids. V shed 1 base and J 7 bases; nucleotides not matched to a gene: 7. Germline V gene lookup returns CDR1 MGHRA and CDR2 YSYEKL.

This clonotype was detected a few times. This chain joins TRBV12-3 or TRBV12-4 and TRBJ2-2; D ambiguous. The CDR3 is 11 amino acids. V lost 6 bases and J 5 bases, leaving 4 bases between the germline ends. The CDR3 sequence is CASRLTGELFF. The DNA for the CDR3 is TGTGCCAGCAGATTGACCGGGGAGCTGTTTTTT.

This clonotype was seen a single time. This clone may be a read error of a much larger clone one base away. The V and J genes are TRBV5-3 and TRBJ2-1; 9 bases agree with TRBD1. TRBV5-3 has ORF status, its function being uncertain. The CDR3 has 15 residues. The CDR3: CTSSEWTGAAGEQFF. CDR3 sequence (DNA): TGTACCAGCAGCGAATGGACAGGGGCCGCCGGTGAGCAGTTCTTC.

This clonotype was counted ten times or more. The V call is TRBV27, the J call TRBJ2-7; tentative D call: TRBD1 (5 bases). Trimming left V 3 bases short and J 7 bases short, with 13 bases between. Germline lookup yields CDR1 MNHEY and CDR2 SMNVEV (reference sequence). CDR3 length: 13 amino acids. The CDR3 nucleotides read TGTGCCAGCAGTTTCGCAGGGCTTGGAGAGCAGTACTTC. Translated: CASSFAGLGEQYF.

Note on this clonotype: This could be a read error, since a much larger clone is one nucleotide away. The chain has TRBV7-2 and TRBJ2-7; maybe TRBD1 (6 bases). Germline lookup yields CDR1 SGHTA and CDR2 FQGNSA. CDR3 length equals 14 residues. The CDR3 spells CASSLGDNSYGQYF. The CDR3 nucleotides are TGTGCCAGCAGCTTGGGGGACAACTCCTACGGGCAGTACTTC.

As regards this clonotype: This sequence may be a read error, since a much larger clone differs from it by one base. Since no conserved phenylalanine or tryptophan closes the CDR3, a read error is the likely cause. This sequence joins TRBV29-1 and TRBJ2-6, with no clear D. Germline assignment: CDR1 SQVTM and CDR2 ANQGSEA. V was shortened by 2 bases and J by 0 bases, with 11 bases between the two germline ends. The CDR3 runs 16 residues. The CDR3 is CSVELRAISGANVLTS. CDR3 nucleotides: TGCAGCGTTGAACTTCGGGCGATCTCTGGGGCCAACGTCCTGACTTCC.

This clonotype was observed at least ten times. The chain employs TRBV4-3 and TRBJ1-1; no firm D call. The CDR3 consists of 14 residues. CDR1 and CDR2 (germline): LGHNA, YSLEER. Trimming took off 0 bases at V and 5 bases at J, with 10 bases between the two ends. The CDR3 loop is CASSQEVRGTEAFF. The CDR3 nucleotides are TGCGCCAGCAGCCAAGAAGTGCGCGGGACTGAAGCTTTCTTT.

About this clonotype itself: This clone may be a read error of a much larger clone one base away. The V call is TRBV7-6, the J call TRBJ1-1, with 9 positions matching TRBD1. Germline V gene lookup returns CDR1 SGHVS and CDR2 FNYEAQ. This CDR3 region has 14 residues. Here the CDR3 reads CASSRRDRDTKAFF. The CDR3 nucleotides are TGTGCCAGCAGCCGCCGGGACAGGGACACTAAAGCTTTCTTT.

This clonotype has ten or more counts. As DNA, the CDR3 is TGTGCCACCAGCACTAGACAGTCCCAAGAGACCCAGTACTTC. This translates into CATSTRQSQETQYF. This chain connects TRBV15 to TRBJ2-5, with a possible D match to TRBD1 (5 bases). CDR1 is LNHNV and CDR2 is YYDKDF in the germline V gene (reference sequence). This CDR3 is built from 14 residues. The V end was cut by 4 bases, the J end by 1 base, with 10 bases between.

This clonotype was observed at least ten times. V gene TRBV25-1 combines with J gene TRBJ2-7, with D tentatively TRBD1 (6 bases). The ends were cut back, 10 bases at V and 3 bases at J, with 16 bases in the middle. Germline loops: CDR1 MGHDK, CDR2 SYGVNS. The CDR3 contains 13 residues. CDR3 DNA: TGTGCCACCGCCGGGACAAGACGCTACGAGCAGTACTTC. Its protein product is CATAGTRRYEQYF.

Points on this clonotype: A much larger clone is a single base away; this may be a read error. This chain joins TRBV9 and TRBJ1-3; D unclear. CDR3 length: 16 amino acids. Germline V gene sequence: CDR1 SGDLS, CDR2 YYNGEE. V was cut by 0 bases and J by 0 bases, with 10 bases left in between. CDR3 nucleotide sequence: TGTGCCAGCAGCGTAGCTGCGACGCCCTCTGGAAACACCATATATTTT. This translates into CASSVAATPSGNTIYF. Looking up the rest from reference TRBV9 and TRBJ1-3 gives the full variable domain: DSGVTQTPKHLITATGQRVTLRCSPRSGDLSVYWYQQSLDQGLQFLIQYYNGEERAKGNILERFSAQQFPDLHSELNLSSLELGDSALYFCASSVAATPSGNTIYFGEGSWLTVV.

Concerning this clonotype itself: This may arise from a read error, as a much more abundant clone is one base away. The rearrangement joins TRBV6-2 or TRBV6-3 to TRBJ2-7; possibly TRBD1 or TRBD2 for D (5 bases each). Trimming left V 5 bases short and J 5 bases short, with 19 bases between. Germline V lookup: CDR1 MNHEY, CDR2 SVGEGT. CDR3 length: 15 amino acids. As DNA, the CDR3 is TGTGCCAGCAGTATGCCGGGACCGACATACCACGAGCAGTACTTC. This gives the protein CASSMPGPTYHEQYF.